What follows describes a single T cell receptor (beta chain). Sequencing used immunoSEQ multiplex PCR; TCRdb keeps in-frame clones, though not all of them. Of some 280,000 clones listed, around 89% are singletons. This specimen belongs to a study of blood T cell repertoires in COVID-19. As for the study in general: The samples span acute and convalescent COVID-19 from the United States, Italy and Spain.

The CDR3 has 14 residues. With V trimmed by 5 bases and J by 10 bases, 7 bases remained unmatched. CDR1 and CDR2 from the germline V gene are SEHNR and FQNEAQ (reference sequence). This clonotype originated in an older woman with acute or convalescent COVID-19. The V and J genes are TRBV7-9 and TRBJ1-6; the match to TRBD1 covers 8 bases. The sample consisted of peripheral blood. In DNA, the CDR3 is TGTGCCAGCAGCGCGGGACAGGTATCCTCACCCCTCCACTTT. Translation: CASSAGQVSSPLHF.